This T cell receptor beta chain appears in the sequencing data of a study of graft-versus-host responses after intestinal transplantation. Germline V CDR1 and CDR2: SGHDT, YYEEEE. V lost 3 bases and J 1 base, leaving 14 bases between the germline ends. The CDR3 loop spans 15 amino acids. Study-level points and caveats: Declining HvG levels early post-transplant were linked to peak circulating GvH clone levels.

Only in-frame clones appear in the TCRdb table, and some are missing; sequencing was by immunoSEQ multiplex PCR. This sample has about 47,000 clones, with over 85% found just once. About this clone itself: The antigen is undetermined.

This receptor was taken from a human patient who received an intestinal transplant, so some T cells may come from the graft donor. The chain has TRBV5-6 and TRBJ2-7; D may be TRBD2 (5 bases). Here the sequenced sample was PBMCs, taken around 790 days after a first intestinal transplant, on the day of a second. The DNA for the CDR3 is TGTGCCAGCAGCTCCCTGGGCGGGTCGTCCTACGAGCAGTACTTC. It specifies CASSSLGGSSYEQYF.